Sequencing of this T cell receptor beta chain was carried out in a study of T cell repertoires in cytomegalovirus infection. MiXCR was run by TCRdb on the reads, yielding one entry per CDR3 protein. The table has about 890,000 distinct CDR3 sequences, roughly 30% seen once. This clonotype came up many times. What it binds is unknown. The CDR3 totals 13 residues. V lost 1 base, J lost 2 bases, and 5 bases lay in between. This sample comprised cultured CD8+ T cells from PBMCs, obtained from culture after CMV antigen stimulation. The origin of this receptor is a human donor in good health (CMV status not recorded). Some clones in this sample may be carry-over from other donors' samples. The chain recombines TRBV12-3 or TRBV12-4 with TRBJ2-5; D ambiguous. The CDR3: CASSLGLQETQYF. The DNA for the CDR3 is TGTGCCAGCAGTTTAGGACTTCAAGAGACCCAGTACTTC.